The entry that follows covers one T cell receptor (beta chain) sequence. Other nucleotide sequences in the sample specify the same CDR3. Profiled with immunoSEQ multiplex PCR; TCRdb holds only in-frame clones, not every one. Of about 93,000 clones listed, 95% are singletons. The data originate from a study of technical replicates of blood from a few donors. CDR3 length equals 13 residues. J lost 4 bases, V lost 6 bases, and 4 bases had no gene match. Per germline, CDR1 SQVTM and CDR2 ANQGSEA. The receptor's source is a human donor in good health. Sequenced: T cells isolated from PBMCs. V and J are TRBV29-1 and TRBJ2-3; 10 bases align to TRBD2. CDR3 nucleotide sequence: TGCAGCGTCGATGGACTAGCGGCAGATACGCAGTATTTT. The encoded protein is CSVDGLAADTQYF.